Listed here are 3 T cell receptor beta chains from one sample, sequenced in a study of blood T cell repertoires in COVID-19. Some clones are missing from TCRdb's copy, which holds only in-frame ones; the method was immunoSEQ multiplex PCR. Here the sample spans 200,000 to 250,000 clones, around 84% being singletons. The source material was peripheral blood. All receptors come from a man aged 45-60 years with acute or convalescent COVID-19.

The V gene is TRBV7-8, the J gene TRBJ2-3; maybe TRBD2 (7 bases). The CDR3 sequence is 15 residues long. Trimming took 5 bases from V and 2 from J, leaving 14 bases between them. Per germline, CDR1 SGHVS and CDR2 FQNEAQ. In DNA, the CDR3 is TGTGCCAGCAGCACAGTAGGGGGGGCCACAGATACGCAGTATTTT. Amino acid sequence: CASSTVGGATDTQYF. The variable domain in full, with the rest retrieved from reference TRBV7-8 and TRBJ2-3, is GAGVSQSPRYKVAKRGQDVALRCDPISGHVSLFWYQQALGQGPEFLTYFQNEAQLDKSGLPSDRFFAERPEGSVSTLKIQRTQQEDSAVYLCASSTVGGATDTQYFGPGTRLTVL.

The chain is built from TRBV29-1 and TRBJ1-1; the D gene is possibly TRBD1 (5 bases). Deletions cut 0 bases from V and 1 base from J, with 15 bases between. This CDR3 region has 16 residues. Germline V gene lookup returns CDR1 SQVTM and CDR2 ANQGSEA. CDR3 nucleotide sequence: TGCAGCGTTGAAGATTTTTGGGGGGAGAGGAACACTGAAGCTTTCTTT. Its translation is CSVEDFWGERNTEAFF.

The chain has TRBV1 and TRBJ2-5; TRBD2, the table's D call, lacks a check against the DNA. TRBV1 is an annotated pseudogene. The CDR3 spans 16 residues. CDR3 amino acids: CTSSHPPGTRQETQYF. Here the CDR3 DNA reads TGCACCAGCAGCCACCCACCCGGGACTAGACAAGAGACCCAGTACTTC.